The 28 T cell receptor beta chains listed next were all sequenced from one sample in a study of sequential checkpoint blockade in melanoma. The protocol was immunoSEQ multiplex PCR, while the TCRdb copy is restricted to in-frame clones and leaves out a portion. Of 10,000 or so clones listed, 73% are singletons. Treatment: randomized to nivolumab then ipilimumab (arm A) or the reverse (arm B). The sequencing used CD8+ T cells sorted from blood (inferred from file names), collected from a patient given nivolumab and ipilimumab in sequence. The receptors were sampled from a human donor with melanoma.

The chain recombines TRBV4-1 with TRBJ1-1; D ambiguous. The CDR3 covers 12 residues. CDR1 MGHRA and CDR2 YSYEKL come from the germline V gene. The V end was cut by 0 bases, the J end by 8 bases, with 7 bases between. CDR3 coding DNA: TGCGCCAGCAGCCAAGATAAGGAGGAAGCTTTCTTT. It translates to CASSQDKEEAFF.

V gene TRBV15 combines with J gene TRBJ2-1; 8 bases fit TRBD2. The CDR3 is made up of 15 amino acids. The V segment lost 0 bases and the J segment 4 bases; nucleotides outside the gene matches: 2. Per the germline V gene, CDR1 is LNHNV and CDR2 is YYDKDF (reference sequence). CDR3 DNA: TGTGCCACCAGCAGAGATGCGGGAGGTTACAATGAGCAGTTCTTC. It translates to CATSRDAGGYNEQFF.

CDR3 amino acids: CASSPSVGNTIYF. In nucleotides, the CDR3 is TGCGCCAGCAGCCCCAGCGTTGGAAACACCATATATTTT. This rearrangement joins TRBV5-1 to TRBJ1-3; D is ambiguous. Deletions cut 4 bases from V and 3 bases from J, with 8 bases between. This CDR3 comprises 13 residues. Germline V gene lookup returns CDR1 SGHRS and CDR2 YFSETQ.

The chain joins TRBV6-1 to TRBJ2-7; TRBD1 matches 7 bases. The CDR3 contains 14 residues. The trim removed 6 bases at V and 2 bases at J, leaving 7 bases unmatched. Looked up from germline, CDR1 is MNHNS and CDR2 is SASEGT. The CDR3 spells CASRPGQFTYEQYF. In DNA form, the CDR3 reads TGTGCCAGCAGACCGGGACAGTTCACCTACGAGCAGTACTTC.

The rearrangement uses TRBV5-1 and TRBJ2-1; TRBD1 matches 7 bases. The CDR3 extends over 15 amino acids. CDR1 and CDR2 from the germline V gene are SGHRS and YFSETQ. The V gene end was trimmed by 2 bases and the J gene end by 8 bases; junction bases not matched to a gene: 10. The DNA for the CDR3 is TGCGCCAGCAGCTTCCGGGACAGACCCCTAGATGAGCAGTTCTTC. It encodes CASSFRDRPLDEQFF.

This rearrangement joins TRBV9 to TRBJ2-1; D may be TRBD2 (7 bases). Germline V lookup: CDR1 SGDLS, CDR2 YYNGEE. The CDR3 has 15 residues. Trimming cost V 0 bases and J 3 bases, with 10 bases left between them. CDR3 region: CASSVGGGGYNEQFF. The CDR3 DNA sequence: TGTGCCAGCAGCGTAGGAGGGGGGGGCTACAATGAGCAGTTCTTC.

This chain connects TRBV7-9 to TRBJ1-2; 8 nucleotides agree with TRBD1. The CDR3 is 16 residues long. Per the germline V gene, CDR1 is SEHNR and CDR2 is FQNEAQ (reference sequence). J lost 7 bases, V lost 0 bases, and 10 bases had no gene match. CDR3 region: CASSLAYTDRVSGYTF. CDR3 nucleotides: TGTGCCAGCAGCTTAGCCTATACGGACAGGGTTTCTGGCTACACCTTC.

This chain connects TRBV29-1 to TRBJ2-7, with TRBD1 as a possible D gene (5 bases). Trimming removed 4 bases at V and 0 bases at J, with 10 bases between. Germline V gene data show CDR1 as SQVTM and CDR2 as ANQGSEA. The CDR3 spans 13 residues. This CDR3 is CSVGRASSYEQYF. CDR3 nucleotides: TGCAGCGTTGGCAGGGCGAGCTCCTACGAGCAGTACTTC.

The V call is TRBV7-6, the J call TRBJ2-7; 8 bases line up with TRBD1. The germline CDR1 and CDR2 sequences are SGHVS and FNYEAQ. The CDR3 totals 14 residues. J was trimmed by 2 bases and V by 3 bases; bases with no gene match: 3. Here the CDR3 reads CASSFGTGAYEQYF. The CDR3 DNA is TGTGCCAGCAGCTTCGGGACAGGAGCCTACGAGCAGTACTTC.

CDR3 DNA sequence: TGTGCCAGCAGTGAACGAACTAGCGGGGGGTTCTCAGATACGCAGTATTTT. Translating it yields CASSERTSGGFSDTQYF. V gene TRBV6-1 combines with J gene TRBJ2-3, with 12 bases fitting TRBD2. The CDR3 covers 17 residues. The V gene end was trimmed by 2 bases and the J gene end by 4 bases; junction bases not matched to a gene: 7. Per germline, CDR1 MNHNS and CDR2 SASEGT.

The chain uses TRBV6-5 and TRBJ2-2; TRBD1 agrees at 10 bases. CDR1 and CDR2 (germline): MNHEY, SVGAGI. Trimming removed 8 bases from V and 3 bases from J; junction bases left unmatched: 0. This CDR3 spans 13 amino acids. The CDR3 spells CASGTGDTGELFF. The CDR3, as DNA: TGTGCCAGCGGGACAGGGGACACCGGGGAGCTGTTTTTT.

To note about this clone: At one end the junction does not follow the germline gene, possibly because of a read error. The chain has TRBV25-1 and TRBJ1-2, with D possibly TRBD1 on 5 matching bases. This CDR3 region has 11 residues. Germline V gene lookup returns CDR1 MGHDK and CDR2 SYGVNS. Here the CDR3 reads CASGSGGTVDF. CDR3 nucleotides: TGTGCCAGCGGGTCAGGCGGGACTGTAGACTTC.

The chain uses TRBV13 and TRBJ2-7; D may be TRBD2 (6 bases). With 5 bases removed from V and 3 bases from J, the gap between germline ends came to 8 bases. This CDR3 spans 12 amino acids. CDR1 and CDR2 (germline): PRHDT, FYEKMQ (reference sequence). CDR3 sequence reads: CASSGGVYEQYF. In nucleotides, the CDR3 is TGTGCCAGCAGCGGAGGGGTCTACGAGCAGTACTTC.

The rearrangement links TRBV6-4 to TRBJ1-1, with D tentatively TRBD1 (6 bases). The CDR3 is 13 residues long. Germline CDR1 is MRHNA and CDR2 is SNTAGT. The V end lost 3 bases, the J end lost 1 base, and 6 bases lay between the germline ends. The CDR3 DNA sequence: TGTGCCAGCAGTGAACAGGGGAACACTGAAGCTTTCTTT. It yields the protein CASSEQGNTEAFF.

The genes are TRBV5-6 and TRBJ2-1; D unclear. Germline V lookup: CDR1 SGHDT, CDR2 YYEEEE. V lost 0 bases, J lost 0 bases, and 4 bases lay in between. The CDR3 loop spans 14 amino acids. CDR3 nucleotide sequence: TGTGCCAGCAGCTTGGCGGGCTCCTACAATGAGCAGTTCTTC. Its protein product is CASSLAGSYNEQFF.

This chain uses TRBV27 with TRBJ1-4, with D maybe TRBD1 (5 bases). Trimming pared 4 bases from V and 3 bases from J, leaving 12 bases between. The CDR3 sequence is 15 residues long. Germline CDR1 is MNHEY and CDR2 is SMNVEV (reference sequence). DNA of the CDR3: TGTGCCAGCAGTTATAGGGGTAGGGCTAATGAAAAACTGTTTTTT. Protein product: CASSYRGRANEKLFF.

The V call is TRBV19, the J call TRBJ1-1; 8 bases map to TRBD1. J gave up 1 base and V 5 bases, and 6 bases lay outside the gene matches. CDR3 length: 15 amino acids. The germline CDR1 and CDR2 sequences are LNHDA and SQIVND (reference sequence). CDR3 amino acids: CASSPAGQGNTEAFF. CDR3 nucleotide sequence: TGTGCCAGTAGTCCGGCCGGACAGGGGAACACTGAAGCTTTCTTT.

This clone was detected only once. The chain is built from TRBV27 and TRBJ1-2; TRBD1 matches at 8 bases. With 8 bases clipped from V and 8 bases from J, the junction kept 7 bases outside the gene matches. CDR3 length equals 12 residues. The germline V gene has CDR1 MNHEY and CDR2 SMNVEV (reference sequence). The CDR3 protein is CASGPDRGGYTF. The CDR3 nucleotides are TGTGCCAGCGGGCCTGACAGGGGCGGCTACACCTTC.

This chain uses TRBV6-1 with TRBJ1-2, with 10 positions matching TRBD1. V shed 4 bases and J 8 bases; nucleotides not matched to a gene: 10. Germline CDR1 MNHNS, CDR2 SASEGT. The CDR3 has 15 amino acids. The CDR3 protein is CASSAARTGGHGYTF. The CDR3 region has the DNA TGTGCCAGCAGTGCCGCCCGGACAGGGGGACACGGCTACACCTTC.

The chain combines TRBV9 with TRBJ1-1, with D unresolved. CDR1 is SGDLS and CDR2 is YYNGEE in the germline V gene. With 1 base removed from V and 0 bases from J, the gap between germline ends came to 10 bases. This CDR3 comprises 15 residues. CDR3 amino acids: CASSVTDSMNTEAFF. CDR3 coding DNA: TGTGCCAGCAGCGTAACAGATTCAATGAACACTGAAGCTTTCTTT. Looking up the rest from reference TRBV9 and TRBJ1-1 gives the full variable domain: DSGVTQTPKHLITATGQRVTLRCSPRSGDLSVYWYQQSLDQGLQFLIQYYNGEERAKGNILERFSAQQFPDLHSELNLSSLELGDSALYFCASSVTDSMNTEAFFGQGTRLTVV.

This sequence joins TRBV9 and TRBJ1-1; a possible D gene is TRBD1 (6 bases). V gave up 6 bases and J gave up 7 bases, with 13 bases separating them. The CDR3 is 12 amino acids. Germline loops: CDR1 SGDLS, CDR2 YYNGEE. This CDR3 reads CASTEGGVEAFF. The DNA for the CDR3 is TGTGCCAGCACTGAGGGGGGGGTTGAAGCTTTCTTT.

As DNA, the CDR3 is TGTGCCATCAGCCCCGGGGGGGGCACTGAAGCTTTCTTT. It encodes CAISPGGGTEAFF. This chain links TRBV10-3 with TRBJ1-1, with D possibly being TRBD1 (5 bases). CDR3 size: 13 residues. CDR1 and CDR2 (germline): ENHRY, SYGVKD. Between the trimmed V and J ends, which lost 6 bases and 4 bases, there was a span of 12 bases.

The chain combines TRBV27 with TRBJ1-4, with TRBD1 as a possible D gene (5 bases). Per the germline V gene, CDR1 is MNHEY and CDR2 is SMNVEV (reference sequence). The V end was cut by 1 base, the J end by 0 bases, with 18 bases between. The CDR3 loop spans 19 amino acids. The CDR3 DNA reads TGTGCCAGCAGTTTATACCCAGGGCAGGGAAATTCAACTAATGAAAAACTGTTTTTT. It codes for CASSLYPGQGNSTNEKLFF.

The rearrangement uses TRBV13 and TRBJ1-2; 8 bases map to TRBD1. The V gene's germline CDR1 is PRHDT and CDR2 FYEKMQ (reference sequence). J was trimmed by 8 bases and V by 5 bases; bases with no gene match: 16. This CDR3 has 16 amino acids. The CDR3 nucleotides are TGTGCCAGCAGCCTCCACCGGGGACAGGCCTTCGAGGGCTACACCTTC. Its translation is CASSLHRGQAFEGYTF. Full variable domain (missing parts from reference TRBV13 and TRBJ1-2): AAGVIQSPRHLIKEKRETATLKCYPIPRHDTVYWYQQGPGQDPQFLISFYEKMQSDKGSIPDRFSAQQFSDYHSELNMSSLELGDSALYFCASSLHRGQAFEGYTFGSGTRLTVV.

The rearrangement joins TRBV27 to TRBJ2-6; D remains unclear. CDR3 length: 14 amino acids. Trimming removed 3 bases from V and 2 bases from J, with 5 bases in between. Germline CDR1 is MNHEY and CDR2 is SMNVEV (reference sequence). As DNA, the CDR3 is TGTGCCAGCAGTTTTATAGCTGGGGCCAACGTCCTGACTTTC. Translation gives CASSFIAGANVLTF. The complete variable domain, with remaining parts taken from reference TRBV27 and TRBJ2-6, reads EAQVTQNPRYLITVTGKKLTVTCSQNMNHEYMSWYRQDPGLGLRQIYYSMNVEVTDKGDVPEGYKVSRKEKRNFPLILESPSPNQTSLYFCASSFIAGANVLTFGAGSRLTVL.

This clone is labeled as medium-sized. The J gene is TRBJ2-1, the V gene TRBV6-1; 10 positions agree with TRBD2. Trimming cost V 1 base and J 9 bases; bases outside gene matches: 6. The CDR3 is 15 residues long. The germline V gene has CDR1 MNHNS and CDR2 SASEGT. The CDR3 DNA reads TGTGCCAGCAGTGAAGATGTGGCTAGCGGGGGTGAGCAGTTCTTC. It encodes CASSEDVASGGEQFF.

This clone was recorded a few times. This chain uses TRBV7-9 with TRBJ1-4, with 7 bases aligning to TRBD1. Germline lookup yields CDR1 SEHNR and CDR2 FQNEAQ (reference sequence). CDR3 length: 17 residues. Trimming at V came to 5 bases and at J to 3 bases, leaving 12 bases not matched to a gene. CDR3 sequence reads: CASSPNTGENANEKLFF. Here the CDR3 DNA reads TGTGCCAGCAGCCCAAACACAGGGGAAAATGCTAATGAAAAACTGTTTTTT.

The V call is TRBV2, the J call TRBJ1-2; 11 bases align to TRBD1. CDR3 length: 14 amino acids. CDR1 SNHLY and CDR2 FYNNEI come from the germline V gene. Trimming at V came to 6 bases and at J to 2 bases, leaving 2 bases not matched to a gene. The CDR3 protein is CASSGQGANYGYTF. As DNA, the CDR3 is TGTGCCAGCAGCGGACAGGGGGCGAACTATGGCTACACCTTC.